The next 18 T cell receptor beta chains were all read from a single sample in a study of shared clonotypes between healthy human individuals. Sequencing used immunoSEQ multiplex PCR; TCRdb keeps in-frame clones, though not all of them. The sample has under 1,100,000 clones; 70% to 80% are singletons. Source material: memory CD4+ T cells from PBMCs. Subset specified: CD45RA-negative fraction. These receptors were taken from a man aged 18 to 29 in good health. Some clones in this sample may be carry-over from other donors' samples.

This chain's CDR3 is CASSLGIEPVLTYEQYF. The CDR3 coding sequence is TGCGCCAGCAGCTTGGGGATCGAACCGGTTTTAACCTACGAGCAGTACTTC. This chain uses TRBV5-1 with TRBJ2-7; D not certain. The germline gives CDR1 SGHRS, CDR2 YFSETQ. The CDR3 loop spans 17 amino acids. Trimming shortened V by 0 bases and J by 2 bases, and 18 bases separated the two germline ends.

In regard to this clone: At one boundary the junction diverges from the germline segment, which might be a read error. The V and J genes are TRBV2 and TRBJ2-5; 9 nucleotides match TRBD1. Germline loops: CDR1 SNHLY, CDR2 FYNNEI. This CDR3 has 14 amino acids. The CDR3 loop reads CASSKTGGQEAQYF. The CDR3 nucleotides read TGTGCCAGCAGTAAAACAGGGGGCCAAGAGGCCCAGTACTTC.

The gene calls are TRBV5-4 and TRBJ2-5, with D maybe TRBD1 (5 bases). Per the germline V gene, CDR1 is SGHNT and CDR2 is YYREEE (reference sequence). V was cut by 0 bases and J by 2 bases, with 8 bases left in between. The CDR3 totals 14 residues. The DNA of the CDR3 is TGTGCCAGCAGCTTGGGACAGAGACAAGAGACCCAGTACTTC. Its translation: CASSLGQRQETQYF.

This chain connects TRBV18 to TRBJ2-1; TRBD2 matches 9 bases. The germline V gene encodes CDR1 KGHSH and CDR2 LQKENI. This CDR3 contains 15 residues. J lost 7 bases, V lost 3 bases, and 7 bases had no gene match. The CDR3: CASSPRGLAGNEQFF. As DNA, the CDR3 is TGTGCCAGCTCACCCCGGGGACTAGCTGGAAATGAGCAGTTCTTC.

This rearrangement joins TRBV6-5 to TRBJ1-1; D gene uncertain. The germline V gene encodes CDR1 MNHEY and CDR2 SVGAGI. This CDR3 comprises 12 residues. The ends were cut back, 7 bases at V and 3 bases at J, with 9 bases in the middle. CDR3 residues: CASTNGYTEAFF. CDR3 DNA sequence: TGTGCCAGCACTAACGGGTACACTGAAGCTTTCTTT.

V and J are TRBV7-3 and TRBJ2-2; D is ambiguous. V gave up 5 bases and J gave up 5 bases, with 9 bases separating them. Germline V CDR1 and CDR2: SGHTA, FQGTGA. The CDR3 loop spans 13 amino acids. Here the CDR3 DNA reads TGTGCCAGCAGCGAATTAGTAACCGGGGAGCTGTTTTTT. Its protein is CASSELVTGELFF.

This clone appeared once. The rearrangement uses TRBV11-2 and TRBJ2-1; D unclear. V was pared by 5 bases and J by 7 bases, with 15 bases between. The CDR3 sequence is 14 residues long. Germline CDR1 SGHAT, CDR2 FQNNGV. CDR3 nucleotide sequence: TGTGCCAGCAGCCCCATCCGGGCCGGGAATGAGCAGTTCTTC. It yields the protein CASSPIRAGNEQFF.

This clone came up a few times. The chain links TRBV28 to TRBJ2-3; 10 nucleotides match TRBD1. In germline, CDR1 is MDHEN, CDR2 SYDVKM. V shed 8 bases and J 4 bases; nucleotides not matched to a gene: 9. This CDR3 contains 15 residues. The CDR3 reads CASRPGDRGADTQYF. For the CDR3, the DNA is TGTGCCAGCCGCCCCGGGGACAGGGGAGCAGATACGCAGTATTTT.

The rearrangement links TRBV9 to TRBJ2-7; 8 bases align to TRBD2. The CDR3 runs to 15 residues. With V trimmed by 4 bases and J by 1 base, 7 bases remained unmatched. Germline V lookup: CDR1 SGDLS, CDR2 YYNGEE. The CDR3 DNA reads as TGTGCCAGCAGCCCGAGGACTAGCTGGTCCTACGAGCAGTACTTC. The encoded protein is CASSPRTSWSYEQYF.

The V gene is TRBV4-2, the J gene TRBJ2-3; possibly TRBD2 for D (6 bases). Germline V CDR1 and CDR2: LGHNA, YNFKEQ. This CDR3 comprises 15 residues. Trimming removed 1 base at V and 2 bases at J, with 10 bases between. The CDR3 loop is CASSQGRVYTDTQYF. Written as DNA, the CDR3 is TGTGCCAGCAGCCAAGGGAGGGTCTACACAGATACGCAGTATTTT.

The rearrangement uses TRBV27 and TRBJ2-1, with D perhaps being TRBD1 or TRBD2 (6 bases each). CDR1 and CDR2 (germline): MNHEY, SMNVEV (reference sequence). The CDR3 runs to 13 residues. Trimming shortened V by 2 bases and J by 14 bases, and 16 bases separated the two germline ends. This CDR3 reads CASSLTLGGREFF. The CDR3 DNA reads as TGTGCCAGCAGTTTAACCCTAGGGGGGAGAGAGTTCTTC.

This chain connects TRBV4-3 to TRBJ2-5; D is tentatively TRBD1 or TRBD2 (6 bases each). The germline V gene encodes CDR1 LGHNA and CDR2 YSLEER. The CDR3 has 15 residues. The ends were cut back, 1 base at V and 4 bases at J, with 13 bases in the middle. CDR3 in amino acids: CASSQGGDKGETQYF. The CDR3 coding sequence is TGCGCCAGCAGCCAAGGGGGGGACAAAGGAGAGACCCAGTACTTC.

V gene TRBV10-3 combines with J gene TRBJ2-1, with 7 bases lining up with TRBD1. The CDR3 spans 14 residues. V was clipped by 5 bases and J by 6 bases; unmatched bases: 7. From germline, CDR1 is ENHRY and CDR2 SYGVKD. The DNA of the CDR3 is TGTGCCATCAGTCCCTGGGACAGAAGCAATGAGCAGTTCTTC. Amino acid sequence: CAISPWDRSNEQFF.

The V and J genes are TRBV5-4 and TRBJ2-7, with D perhaps assigned TRBD1 or TRBD2 (5 bases each). The V end lost 4 bases, the J end lost 2 bases, and 13 bases lay between the germline ends. The CDR3 consists of 14 residues. The V gene's germline CDR1 is SGHNT and CDR2 YYREEE (reference sequence). CDR3 sequence: CASSPPGPPYEQYF. CDR3 in DNA: TGTGCCAGCAGCCCGCCGGGACCCCCCTACGAGCAGTACTTC.

This clone has only a few counts. Other DNA sequences in this sample translate to the same CDR3. The rearrangement links TRBV2 to TRBJ1-1; 7 bases agree with TRBD1. Germline assignment: CDR1 SNHLY and CDR2 FYNNEI. The length of the CDR3 is 11 residues. J gave up 8 bases and V 6 bases, and 3 bases lay outside the gene matches. CDR3: CASSLQGEAFF. DNA of the CDR3: TGTGCCAGCAGCCTACAGGGGGAAGCTTTCTTT.

This clone was seen only a few times. In DNA form, the CDR3 reads TGTGCCAGCAGCTCGCTCCTTGGCGGGAGTCGGGAGACCCAGTACTTC. The encoded protein is CASSSLLGGSRETQYF. This sequence joins TRBV11-2 and TRBJ2-5; 7 bases are shared with TRBD2. Germline values: CDR1 SGHAT, CDR2 FQNNGV. Unmatched junction bases numbered 13, after V lost 4 bases and J lost 5 bases. This CDR3 spans 16 amino acids. Supplemented by reference TRBV11-2 and TRBJ2-5, the full variable domain reads EAGVAQSPRYKIIEKRQSVAFWCNPISGHATLYWYQQILGQGPKLLIQFQNNGVVDDSQLPKDRFSAERLKGVDSTLKIQPAKLEDSAVYLCASSSLLGGSRETQYFGPGTRLLVL.

As to this clone: This may arise from a read error, as a much more abundant clone is one base away. Other DNA sequences from this sample encode an identical CDR3 as well. This chain uses TRBV5-1 with TRBJ2-7; D might be TRBD1 or TRBD2, each matching 5 bases. V was cut by 2 bases and J by 2 bases, with 23 bases left in between. Germline assignment: CDR1 SGHRS and CDR2 YFSETQ. The CDR3 loop spans 18 amino acids. CDR3 DNA: TGCGCCAGCAGCTTCGCTCCCTCCCTCGGGGCGCTCGCCTACGAGCAGTACTTC. Its protein is CASSFAPSLGALAYEQYF.

The V gene is TRBV6-1, the J gene TRBJ1-1; no reliable D call. The V end was cut by 4 bases, the J end by 5 bases, with 14 bases between. CDR1 is MNHNS and CDR2 is SASEGT in the germline V gene. The CDR3 totals 14 residues. The CDR3 region is CASSVGPAVTEAFF. For the CDR3, the DNA is TGTGCCAGCAGTGTAGGGCCAGCGGTGACTGAAGCTTTCTTT.